Listed below are T cell receptor beta chains from one sample, sequenced in a study of CD8 T cells in ankylosing spondylitis. TCRdb processed the 5' RACE reads anew with MiXCR; each CDR3 protein has one entry. The sample carries about 240,000 distinct CDR3 sequences, around 7.8% recorded once. Material: blood, either unsorted or a sorted T cell fraction (not recorded which). These receptors were obtained from a male donor with ankylosing spondylitis or in good health (not recorded which). The CDR3 runs from the conserved cysteine through the conserved F or W. A D gene is named only where the DNA matches it firmly. A clone size is listed for some rows: how often the clone was seen (once, few, many), or a class if it is expanded.

j_gene: TRBJ1-5
abundance: many
v_gene: TRBV6-6
d_gene: -
CDR3nt: TGTGCCAGCAGTCACAGCGATCAGCCCCAGCATTTT
CDR3aa: CASSHSDQPQHF

j_gene: TRBJ2-5
abundance: many
v_gene: TRBV18
d_gene: -
CDR3nt: TGTGCCAGCTCAGCTCGGATGCAAGAGACCCAGTACTTC
CDR3aa: CASSARMQETQYF

j_gene: TRBJ1-1
abundance: many
v_gene: TRBV9
d_gene: -
CDR3nt: TGTGCCAGCAGCGTAGGGTCTCGTCGAGGAGACACTGAAGCTTTCTTT
CDR3aa: CASSVGSRRGDTEAFF

j_gene: TRBJ2-1
abundance: many
v_gene: TRBV6-1
d_gene: TRBD2
CDR3nt: TGTGCCATGTCGAGAAGGCTAGCGGGAGAAATTGAGCAGTTCTTC
CDR3aa: CAMSRRLAGEIEQFF

j_gene: TRBJ1-1
abundance: many
v_gene: TRBV6-5
d_gene: -
CDR3nt: TGTGCCAGCAGTTACGGGGACATGAACACTGAAGCTTTCTTT
CDR3aa: CASSYGDMNTEAFF

j_gene: TRBJ2-1
abundance: many
v_gene: TRBV5-1
d_gene: -
CDR3nt: TGCGCCAGCAGCTCGTTGGACACCTACAATGAGCAGTTCTTC
CDR3aa: CASSSLDTYNEQFF

j_gene: TRBJ1-4
abundance: many
v_gene: TRBV5-1
d_gene: -
CDR3nt: TGCGCCAGCAGCTTGGACAGAAATAATGAAAAACTGTTTTTT
CDR3aa: CASSLDRNNEKLFF

j_gene: TRBJ2-1
abundance: -
v_gene: TRBV7-8
d_gene: -
CDR3nt: TGTGCCAGCAGCTTATTAAAAAGCTCCTACAATGAGCAGTTCTTC
CDR3aa: CASSLLKSSYNEQFF

j_gene: TRBJ1-1
abundance: many
v_gene: TRBV12-3/TRBV12-4
d_gene: -
CDR3nt: TGTGCCAGCAGCCCGGGACAATTTATGAACACTGAAGCTTTCTTT
CDR3aa: CASSPGQFMNTEAFF

j_gene: TRBJ2-1
abundance: many
v_gene: TRBV12-3/TRBV12-4
d_gene: TRBD2
CDR3nt: TGTGCCAGCTCCTTCAGCGGGAGAGCTTACAATGAGCAGTTCTTC
CDR3aa: CASSFSGRAYNEQFF

j_gene: TRBJ2-1
abundance: many
v_gene: TRBV20-1
d_gene: -
CDR3nt: TGCAGTGCTATCCCGAGCTCCTACAATGAGCAGTTCTTC
CDR3aa: CSAIPSSYNEQFF

j_gene: TRBJ1-6
abundance: -
v_gene: TRBV6-1
d_gene: -
CDR3nt: TGTGCCAGCCGCTTAGATGGCTCCTATAATTCACCCCTCCACTTT
CDR3aa: CASRLDGSYNSPLHF

j_gene: TRBJ1-1
abundance: many
v_gene: TRBV5-1
d_gene: -
CDR3nt: TGCGCCAGCAGCTTGGACCCGTCAGTGAACACTGAAGCTTTCTTT
CDR3aa: CASSLDPSVNTEAFF

j_gene: TRBJ2-1
abundance: many
v_gene: TRBV12-3/TRBV12-4
d_gene: -
CDR3nt: TGTGCCAGCAGTTTACAGGACACCTACAATGAGCAGTTCTTC
CDR3aa: CASSLQDTYNEQFF

j_gene: TRBJ1-2
abundance: many
v_gene: TRBV6-4
d_gene: -
CDR3nt: TGTGCCAGCAGTGACTCGAGCGAGAGCGGCTACACCTTC
CDR3aa: CASSDSSESGYTF

j_gene: TRBJ2-3
abundance: many
v_gene: TRBV5-1
d_gene: -
CDR3nt: TGCGCCAGCAAGGGGAGCGGGACAGATACGCAGTATTTT
CDR3aa: CASKGSGTDTQYF

j_gene: TRBJ1-1
abundance: many
v_gene: TRBV19
d_gene: TRBD1
CDR3nt: TGTGCCAGTAGTCCCTCCGGGACAGGGGGGTCTGAAGCTTTCTTT
CDR3aa: CASSPSGTGGSEAFF

j_gene: TRBJ1-5
abundance: many
v_gene: TRBV9
d_gene: -
CDR3nt: TGTGCCAGCAGCGTCCCGGGAGGAAGTCAGCCCCAGCATTTT
CDR3aa: CASSVPGGSQPQHF

j_gene: TRBJ2-7
abundance: -
v_gene: TRBV7-9
d_gene: TRBD2
CDR3nt: TGTGCCAGCAGCTCAAGCGAGCGGGGGGCGTCCTACGAGCAGTACTTC
CDR3aa: CASSSSERGASYEQYF

j_gene: TRBJ1-1
abundance: many
v_gene: TRBV7-2
d_gene: -
CDR3nt: TGTGCCAGCAGCTTGCAGTCTCAGAACACTGAAGCTTTCTTT
CDR3aa: CASSLQSQNTEAFF

j_gene: TRBJ1-3
abundance: few
v_gene: TRBV11-1
d_gene: -
CDR3nt: TGTGCCAGCAGCCAACAGGGAGGGTCCGAGGGGTCTGGAAACACCATATATTTT
CDR3aa: CASSQQGGSEGSGNTIYF

j_gene: TRBJ1-4
abundance: many
v_gene: TRBV20-1
d_gene: -
CDR3nt: TGCAGTGCTAGACGGGGGGGAGCGGTTGAAAAACTGTTTTTT
CDR3aa: CSARRGGAVEKLFF

j_gene: TRBJ2-4
abundance: -
v_gene: TRBV4-3
d_gene: TRBD2
CDR3nt: TGCGCCAGCAGCCAAGATAGCAACGGGAGGGCGCGAATAGCCAAAAACATTCAGTACTTC
CDR3aa: CASSQDSNGRARIAKNIQYF

j_gene: TRBJ2-7
abundance: many
v_gene: TRBV6-6
d_gene: -
CDR3nt: TGTGCCAGCAGTTACAGCAGGGTGCAGTACTTC
CDR3aa: CASSYSRVQYF

j_gene: TRBJ1-2
abundance: many
v_gene: TRBV20-1
d_gene: -
CDR3nt: TGCAGTGCCGGTCAGGGGTTTGGTACTGGCTACACCTTC
CDR3aa: CSAGQGFGTGYTF

j_gene: TRBJ1-2
abundance: many
v_gene: TRBV20-1
d_gene: -
CDR3nt: TGCAGTGCTAAGGTCCCCCCCTATGGCTACACCTTC
CDR3aa: CSAKVPPYGYTF

j_gene: TRBJ2-1
abundance: many
v_gene: TRBV5-1
d_gene: -
CDR3nt: TGCGCCAGCAGCCCGGATGGACAGTACTACAATGAGCAGTTCTTC
CDR3aa: CASSPDGQYYNEQFF

j_gene: TRBJ2-5
abundance: -
v_gene: TRBV5-5
d_gene: -
CDR3nt: TGTGCCAGCAGCTATACCGGGCTCCTAATCGGCTGGTACTTC
CDR3aa: CASSYTGLLIGWYF

j_gene: TRBJ2-7
abundance: many
v_gene: TRBV29-1
d_gene: -
CDR3nt: TGCAGCGTCAGGGTTGTCTACGAGCAGTACTTC
CDR3aa: CSVRVVYEQYF

j_gene: TRBJ2-2
abundance: many
v_gene: TRBV20-1
d_gene: -
CDR3nt: TGCAGTGCTAGAGGGCAGCCTTCCACCGGGGAGCTGTTTTTT
CDR3aa: CSARGQPSTGELFF

j_gene: TRBJ2-3
abundance: many
v_gene: TRBV5-6
d_gene: -
CDR3nt: TGTGCCAGCAGCCCTGGCACGGGGAGCACAGATACGCAGTATTTT
CDR3aa: CASSPGTGSTDTQYF

j_gene: TRBJ2-7
abundance: many
v_gene: TRBV10-1
d_gene: -
CDR3nt: TGCGCCAGCAGTGACGGTACAAGCTCCTACGAGCAGTACTTC
CDR3aa: CASSDGTSSYEQYF

j_gene: TRBJ1-1
abundance: many
v_gene: TRBV27
d_gene: -
CDR3nt: TGTGCCAGCAATTCCCCGGGACAAATGAACACTGAAGCTTTCTTT
CDR3aa: CASNSPGQMNTEAFF

j_gene: TRBJ1-2
abundance: -
v_gene: TRBV7-9
d_gene: -
CDR3nt: TGTGCCAGCAGCCGACCCGAGGGGCAGGCTAACTATGGCTACACCTTC
CDR3aa: CASSRPEGQANYGYTF

j_gene: TRBJ1-1
abundance: many
v_gene: TRBV6-2/TRBV6-3
d_gene: -
CDR3nt: TGTGCCAGCATGCCTCCTTCTCGGTCTGAAGCTTTCTTT
CDR3aa: CASMPPSRSEAFF

j_gene: TRBJ1-4
abundance: -
v_gene: TRBV6-1
d_gene: TRBD1
CDR3nt: TGTGCCAGCAGTGAGACAGGGTTCAATGAAAAACTGTTTTTT
CDR3aa: CASSETGFNEKLFF

j_gene: TRBJ2-7
abundance: many
v_gene: TRBV6-2/TRBV6-3
d_gene: -
CDR3nt: TGTGCCAGCAGTTACTTGGAAGGGGGTTCCTACGAGCAGTACTTC
CDR3aa: CASSYLEGGSYEQYF

j_gene: TRBJ1-1
abundance: many
v_gene: TRBV29-1
d_gene: TRBD1
CDR3nt: TGCAGCGTTGAGGGCAGGGGGCGGGAGACTGAAGCTTTCTTT
CDR3aa: CSVEGRGRETEAFF

j_gene: TRBJ2-7
abundance: few
v_gene: TRBV5-1
d_gene: -
CDR3nt: TGCGCCAGCAGCTACCGGGGTCGGCAGGGGAGCGAGCAGTACTTC
CDR3aa: CASSYRGRQGSEQYF